These 10 T cell receptor beta chains were all obtained from the same sample, sequenced in a study of T cell responses to AZD1222 COVID-19 vaccine. Some clones are missing from TCRdb's copy, which holds only in-frame ones; the method was immunoSEQ multiplex PCR. The data hold roughly 130,000 clones, with roughly 91% observed a single time. This material consisted of peripheral blood, taken on day 0 of AZD1222 vaccination. These receptors all come from an adult in good health.

The rearrangement links TRBV3-1 (or the pseudogene TRBV3-2) to TRBJ1-2, with D possibly matching TRBD1 (6 bases). Germline V gene sequence: CDR1 LGHDT, CDR2 YNNKEL (reference sequence). V shed 0 bases and J shed 2 bases, with 7 bases lying between them. This CDR3 has 14 residues. As DNA, the CDR3 is TGTGCCAGCAGCCAAGATGGACAGAACTATGGCTACACCTTC. This gives the protein CASSQDGQNYGYTF.

The chain links TRBV10-3 to TRBJ2-1, with D perhaps matching TRBD2 (6 bases). The CDR3 totals 16 residues. The V end lost 7 bases, the J end lost 0 bases, and 16 bases lay between the germline ends. Germline V gene sequence: CDR1 ENHRY, CDR2 SYGVKD. CDR3 bases: TGTGCCATCACTGCGTCGGCCGGGAGCTCCTACAATGAGCAGTTCTTC. This gives the protein CAITASAGSSYNEQFF.

This clone was detected only once. The chain has TRBV5-1 and TRBJ2-1; the match to TRBD1 covers 10 bases. Germline V gene lookup returns CDR1 SGHRS and CDR2 YFSETQ. With 0 bases clipped from V and 6 bases from J, the junction kept 6 bases outside the gene matches. The CDR3 runs 16 residues. This chain's CDR3 is CASSLDPGTGVNEQFF. For the CDR3, the DNA is TGCGCCAGCAGCTTGGACCCCGGGACAGGGGTCAATGAGCAGTTCTTC.

V gene TRBV7-9 combines with J gene TRBJ1-1; no firm D call. V lost 1 base, J lost 1 base, and 16 bases lay in between. Germline assignment: CDR1 SEHNR and CDR2 FQNEAQ (reference sequence). This CDR3 region has 17 residues. The CDR3 DNA follows: TGTGCCAGCAGCTTAGGGGAGCGGGTCGCCTCGAACACTGAAGCTTTCTTT. Translation gives CASSLGERVASNTEAFF.

This chain connects TRBV7-2 to TRBJ1-4; maybe TRBD1 (5 bases). The CDR3 runs to 15 residues. V dropped 6 bases and J dropped 5 bases, with 16 bases sitting between them. The germline V gene encodes CDR1 SGHTA and CDR2 FQGNSA. CDR3 sequence (DNA): TGTGCCAGCAGTTATAAAACAGGAGACAATGAAAAACTGTTTTTT. Protein: CASSYKTGDNEKLFF. Full variable domain (rest looked up from reference TRBV7-2 and TRBJ1-4): GAGVSQSPSNKVTEKGKDVELRCDPISGHTALYWYRQSLGQGLEFLIYFQGNSAPDKSGLPSDRFSAERTGGSVSTLTIQRTQQEDSAVYLCASSYKTGDNEKLFFGSGTQLSVL.

The J gene is TRBJ2-7, the V gene TRBV18, with TRBD2 matching 11 bases. J was trimmed by 4 bases and V by 3 bases; bases with no gene match: 5. Germline CDR1 and CDR2: KGHSH and LQKENI. CDR3 length equals 15 residues. This CDR3 reads CASSPSGRAVYEQYF. The CDR3 coding sequence is TGTGCCAGCTCACCTAGCGGGAGGGCCGTATACGAGCAGTACTTC.

This chain connects TRBV19 to TRBJ2-7, with 7 positions matching TRBD1. V was pared by 10 bases and J by 5 bases, with 8 bases of the junction left unmatched. This CDR3 spans 12 amino acids. CDR1 and CDR2 from the germline V gene are LNHDA and SQIVND (reference sequence). The CDR3 here is CATSPTGHEQYF. DNA of the CDR3: TGTGCCACCTCCCCGACAGGGCACGAGCAGTACTTC.

V and J are TRBV5-4 and TRBJ1-5; D is ambiguous. Trimming stripped 7 bases from V and 4 bases from J, with 12 bases between. The CDR3 is 13 amino acids. The germline CDR1 and CDR2 sequences are SGHNT and YYREEE (reference sequence). In nucleotides, the CDR3 is TGTGCCAGCTCGTCGGCACCAAATCAGCCCCAGCATTTT. Protein: CASSSAPNQPQHF.

This clone was seen only a few times. This chain links TRBV25-1 with TRBJ2-2; the D is unclear. The V end lost 4 bases, the J end lost 4 bases, and 7 bases lay between the germline ends. The CDR3 has 13 amino acids. Germline V gene data show CDR1 as MGHDK and CDR2 as SYGVNS. The CDR3 DNA follows: TGTGCCAGCAGTGTAGGCGGCACCGGGGAGCTGTTTTTT. It encodes CASSVGGTGELFF. Full variable domain (rest looked up from reference TRBV25-1 and TRBJ2-2): EADIYQTPRYLVIGTGKKITLECSQTMGHDKMYWYQQDPGMELHLIHYSYGVNSTEKGDLSSESTVSRIRTEHFPLTLESARPSHTSQYLCASSVGGTGELFFGEGSRLTVL.

J is TRBJ1-3 and V is TRBV7-2, with no clear D. This CDR3 has 15 residues. The V end was cut by 7 bases, the J end by 3 bases, with 16 bases between. Germline V lookup: CDR1 SGHTA, CDR2 FQGNSA. The CDR3 coding sequence is TGTGCCAGCACGGCAGGACCCTCGGGTGGAAACACCATATATTTT. Amino acid sequence: CASTAGPSGGNTIYF.